This T cell receptor beta chain originates from a study of cytomegalovirus exposure and HLA in healthy donors. PCR involved 60 Vbeta and 13 Jbeta primers. As processed by the authors: Counted up in a later analysis, unique TCR beta chains came to about 80 million, with around 11 million shared. TCRdb's copy holds only in-frame clones and misses some; the assay was immunoSEQ multiplex PCR. D and trimming come from the DNA, and the V and J calls and clone size come from that table. The sample records some 120,000 clones, about three quarters being singletons. Study results and caveats: Among the most significant clusters, several appeared linked to common viral pathogens in a later analysis.

As to this clone: The target antigen is unknown.

The CDR3 totals 15 residues. Germline V gene lookup returns CDR1 SGHRS and CDR2 YFSETQ. The ends were cut back, 0 bases at V and 0 bases at J, with 8 bases in the middle. The gene calls are TRBV5-1 and TRBJ2-3; D is ambiguous. Sequencing used PBMCs. The receptor was derived from a man between 35 and 55 years old in good health and CMV-seropositive. The CDR3 DNA follows: TGCGCCAGCAGCTTGGATAGTACTAGCACAGATACGCAGTATTTT. This encodes CASSLDSTSTDTQYF.